The 9 T cell receptor beta chains reported below all come from one sample, sequenced in a study of cytomegalovirus exposure and HLA in healthy donors. Amplification used 60 Vbeta primers and 13 Jbeta primers. The data were produced by immunoSEQ multiplex PCR, yet TCRdb's version contains in-frame clones alone and is incomplete. Its table records 85,000 to 90,000 clones. The sample comprised PBMCs. All receptors come from a man aged 50-59 years in good health and CMV-seropositive.

CDR3 residues: CAWSPGGSNQPQHF. CDR3 coding DNA: TGTGCCTGGAGCCCAGGAGGAAGCAATCAGCCCCAGCATTTT. This chain joins TRBV30 and TRBJ1-5; D not certain. The CDR3 extends over 14 amino acids. Trimming stripped 3 bases from V and 1 base from J, with 10 bases between. CDR1 and CDR2 (germline): GTSNPN, SVGIG (reference sequence).

The chain links TRBV9 to TRBJ2-2, with 8 bases identical to TRBD1. The CDR3 runs to 13 residues. Germline V lookup: CDR1 SGDLS, CDR2 YYNGEE. Trimming at V came to 3 bases and at J to 5 bases, leaving 0 bases not matched to a gene. The CDR3 nucleotides are TGTGCCAGCAGCGGGGACAGGACCGGGGAGCTGTTTTTT. Residues: CASSGDRTGELFF.

The chain recombines TRBV7-9 with TRBJ2-5; TRBD1 aligns across 8 bases. Losses at the gene ends were 5 bases for V and 5 bases for J; bases not matched to a gene: 10. Germline V gene data show CDR1 as SEHNR and CDR2 as FQNEAQ (reference sequence). The CDR3 runs to 15 residues. CDR3 sequence reads: CASSTFTGGRETQYF. CDR3 DNA: TGTGCCAGCAGCACATTTACAGGGGGTCGGGAGACCCAGTACTTC.

This chain joins TRBV4-3 and TRBJ1-2; D might be TRBD1 (5 bases). Trimming removed 1 base from V and 4 bases from J, with 13 bases in between. CDR1 and CDR2 (germline): LGHNA, YSLEER. CDR3 length: 15 amino acids. In DNA form, the CDR3 reads TGCGCCAGCAGCCAAGGACCGGGACTCGGCTATGGCTACACCTTC. Protein product: CASSQGPGLGYGYTF.

The chain joins TRBV7-9 to TRBJ2-4, with TRBD1 matching over 8 bases. The ends lost 0 bases at V and 0 bases at J; junction bases unmatched: 4. CDR3 length: 17 residues. Germline V gene data show CDR1 as SEHNR and CDR2 as FQNEAQ (reference sequence). DNA of the CDR3: TGTGCCAGCAGCTTAGCGACAGGGGATTCAGCCAAAAACATTCAGTACTTC. Translated, it gives CASSLATGDSAKNIQYF.

The gene calls are TRBV7-8 and TRBJ1-3; D might be TRBD1 (5 bases). The CDR3 is 15 amino acids. Germline CDR1 is SGHVS and CDR2 is FQNEAQ. With 5 bases removed from V and 7 bases from J, the gap between germline ends came to 18 bases. CDR3 in amino acids: CASSPDRPRGNTIYF. The CDR3 nucleotides are TGTGCCAGCAGCCCCGATCGCCCCCGGGGGAACACCATATATTTT.

This chain uses TRBV18 with TRBJ2-7; 10 bases are a match to TRBD1. J was trimmed by 3 bases and V by 3 bases; bases with no gene match: 11. Germline V gives CDR1 KGHSH, CDR2 LQKENI. CDR3 length: 17 residues. The CDR3 loop is CASSPKAPDRGVYEQYF. In DNA form, the CDR3 reads TGTGCCAGCTCACCTAAGGCACCGGACAGGGGGGTCTACGAGCAGTACTTC.

This sequence joins TRBV7-2 and TRBJ2-7; 7 nucleotides line up with TRBD1. J was trimmed by 2 bases and V by 5 bases; bases with no gene match: 12. There are 16 residues in the CDR3. Germline values: CDR1 SGHTA, CDR2 FQGNSA. The CDR3 is CASSPEGPGQTYEQYF. For the CDR3, the DNA is TGTGCCAGCAGCCCCGAAGGACCGGGACAGACCTACGAGCAGTACTTC.

The V gene is TRBV27, the J gene TRBJ2-1; 8 positions agree with TRBD2. V lost 2 bases, J lost 6 bases, and 6 bases stayed unmatched. The germline V gene encodes CDR1 MNHEY and CDR2 SMNVEV (reference sequence). This CDR3 is 15 amino acids long. The CDR3 is CASSLPGLGTNEQFF. The CDR3 nucleotides read TGTGCCAGCAGTTTACCGGGACTAGGAACCAATGAGCAGTTCTTC.